The 6 T cell receptor beta chains below were found in one sample sequenced in a study of early T cells in non-severe SARS-CoV-2 infection. Using its own MiXCR run on the 5' RACE reads, TCRdb lists one record per CDR3 protein. The sample has roughly 83,000 distinct CDR3 sequences; approximately 12% are singletons. Here the sequenced sample was whole blood, taken at baseline. Receptors originate from an adult who was a healthcare worker with PCR-confirmed SARS-CoV-2 infection or an uninfected control (not recorded which).

The V and J genes are TRBV6-6 and TRBJ1-5, with 7 bases lining up with TRBD1. This CDR3 has 13 residues. The V gene's germline CDR1 is MNHNY and CDR2 SVGAGI (reference sequence). The V gene end was trimmed by 7 bases and the J gene end by 5 bases; junction bases not matched to a gene: 5. CDR3 region: CASTIDRDQPQHF. DNA for the CDR3: TGTGCCAGCACCATTGACAGGGATCAGCCCCAGCATTTT.

This clonotype was seen a handful of times. The chain uses TRBV20-1 and TRBJ2-5; TRBD2 matches 8 bases. The germline CDR1 and CDR2 sequences are DFQATT and SNEGSKA (reference sequence). This CDR3 spans 12 amino acids. Losses at the gene ends were 6 bases for V and 5 bases for J; bases not matched to a gene: 5. In DNA form, the CDR3 reads TGCAGTGCCACCGGGGGGGCCGAGACCCAGTACTTC. Its translation is CSATGGAETQYF.

This clonotype was counted only a few times. V usage is TRBV5-5 and J usage is TRBJ2-5, with a tentative D call TRBD1 (5 bases). CDR1 is SGHKS, CDR2 YYEKEE, per germline (reference sequence). The CDR3 totals 14 residues. Trimming removed 0 bases from V and 5 bases from J, with 11 bases in between. CDR3 nucleotides: TGTGCCAGCAGCTTGGAAGGGGCGAGGGAGACCCAGTACTTC. The encoded protein is CASSLEGARETQYF.

The rearrangement joins TRBV10-3 to TRBJ1-5, with 7 bases matching TRBD1. V lost 7 bases, J lost 1 base, and 10 bases stayed unmatched. Germline assignment: CDR1 ENHRY and CDR2 SYGVKD. The length of the CDR3 is 16 residues. The CDR3 nucleotides are TGTGCCATCACTGAAGCTAAGACAGGGAGCAATCAGCCCCAGCATTTT. It is translated as CAITEAKTGSNQPQHF.

This clonotype was observed a handful of times. The chain couples TRBV20-1 to TRBJ2-5, with D hard to call. Trimming removed 5 bases from V and 5 bases from J, with 6 bases in between. This CDR3 contains 10 residues. Germline V gene data show CDR1 as DFQATT and CDR2 as SNEGSKA (reference sequence). CDR3 DNA sequence: TGCAGTGCTGTCGGGGAGACCCAGTACTTC. Translated, it gives CSAVGETQYF.

This clonotype has more than one count but fewer than ten. V gene TRBV7-9 combines with J gene TRBJ2-5; D uncertain. Trimming removed 0 bases at V and 3 bases at J, with 2 bases between. Germline V gene data show CDR1 as SEHNR and CDR2 as FQNEAQ (reference sequence). The CDR3 loop spans 12 amino acids. CDR3 region: CASSLAEETQYF. The CDR3, as DNA: TGTGCCAGCAGCTTAGCAGAAGAGACCCAGTACTTC.